Below, 23 T cell receptor beta chains from the same sample are listed, as sequenced in a study of cytomegalovirus exposure and HLA in healthy donors. PCR amplification relied on 60 Vbeta primers (plus 13 Jbeta primers). The repertoire was sequenced with immunoSEQ multiplex PCR; TCRdb's copy has only in-frame clones and lacks some. The sample has roughly 65,000 clones. Sequenced input: PBMCs. Receptor source: a boy younger than 18 in good health and CMV-seronegative.

This chain connects TRBV10-1 to TRBJ2-3, with TRBD2 identical over 8 bases. V lost 0 bases and J lost 2; bases outside the gene matches: 4. Per the germline V gene, CDR1 is WNHNN and CDR2 is SYGVQD (reference sequence). This CDR3 contains 16 residues. The CDR3 DNA follows: TGCGCCAGCAGTGAGTCTAAGCGGGGGTACACAGATACGCAGTATTTT. Translation gives CASSESKRGYTDTQYF.

The CDR3: CATSGGEAAETQYF. Here the CDR3 DNA reads TGTGCCACCAGCGGCGGGGAGGCTGCAGAGACCCAGTACTTC. The chain recombines TRBV15 with TRBJ2-5; possibly TRBD2 for D (6 bases). The V end lost 5 bases, the J end lost 4 bases, and 14 bases lay between the germline ends. In germline, CDR1 is LNHNV, CDR2 YYDKDF (reference sequence). The CDR3 totals 14 residues.

Details on this clone: The junction and the germline gene differ at one end; a read error may be behind it. The CDR3 reads CASNEQGPSPEQYF. CDR3 bases: TGTGCCAGCAATGAACAGGGGCCTTCCCCCGAGCAGTACTTC. The V call is TRBV2, the J call TRBJ2-7; 7 bases align to TRBD1. Germline V CDR1 and CDR2: SNHLY, FYNNEI. The CDR3 contains 14 residues.

The V call is TRBV6-4, the J call TRBJ2-3; TRBD1 aligns across 10 bases. The CDR3 loop spans 15 amino acids. CDR1 and CDR2 from the germline V gene are MRHNA and SNTAGT. V lost 0 bases to trimming and J lost 4 bases; unmatched junction nucleotides: 1. The CDR3 bases are TGTGCCAGCAGTGACTCGACAGGGGGCGCAGATACGCAGTATTTT. Its translation: CASSDSTGGADTQYF.

This sequence joins TRBV7-2 and TRBJ2-7; perhaps TRBD2 as D (5 bases). Deletions cut 0 bases from V and 4 bases from J, with 16 bases between. The CDR3 loop spans 16 amino acids. Germline assignment: CDR1 SGHTA and CDR2 FQGNSA. DNA for the CDR3: TGTGCCAGCAGCTTAGCTATGCTAGACGTAGCGTACGAGCAGTACTTC. This codes for CASSLAMLDVAYEQYF. Based on the CDR3 plus reference TRBV7-2 and TRBJ2-7, the full variable domain is GAGVSQSPSNKVTEKGKDVELRCDPISGHTALYWYRQSLGQGLEFLIYFQGNSAPDKSGLPSDRFSAERTGGSVSTLTIQRTQQEDSAVYLCASSLAMLDVAYEQYFGPGTRLTVT.

The chain combines TRBV9 with TRBJ2-1; the D is unclear. Germline CDR1 is SGDLS and CDR2 is YYNGEE. The CDR3 loop spans 14 amino acids. V was pared by 2 bases and J by 10 bases, with 16 bases between. The CDR3 sequence is CASSVSGGPAEQFF. The CDR3 nucleotides read TGTGCCAGCAGCGTCTCCGGCGGTCCAGCGGAGCAGTTCTTC.

The V gene is TRBV5-1, the J gene TRBJ1-2; D gene unclear. CDR1 is SGHRS, CDR2 YFSETQ, per germline. The V end lost 0 bases, the J end lost 4 bases, and 4 bases lay between the germline ends. The CDR3 totals 12 residues. The CDR3 is CASSLVGYGYTF. In DNA form, the CDR3 reads TGCGCCAGCAGCTTGGTCGGCTATGGCTACACCTTC.

This chain joins TRBV30 and TRBJ2-7; D possibly corresponds to TRBD1 (6 bases). The CDR3 is 12 residues long. The germline CDR1 and CDR2 sequences are GTSNPN and SVGIG (reference sequence). The ends were cut back, 0 bases at V and 5 bases at J, with 8 bases in the middle. The CDR3 coding sequence is TGTGCCTGGAGTGTAGGGGGAAACGAGCAGTACTTC. Its protein is CAWSVGGNEQYF.

The genes are TRBV7-2 and TRBJ2-5; 10 bases align to TRBD1. From germline, CDR1 is SGHTA and CDR2 FQGNSA. This CDR3 region has 14 residues. V lost 7 bases and J lost 4; bases outside the gene matches: 6. DNA for the CDR3: TGTGCCAGCACCCTTGGACAGGGGGGAGAGACCCAGTACTTC. This codes for CASTLGQGGETQYF.

This chain uses TRBV2 with TRBJ2-2; 8 nucleotides match TRBD1. V lost 8 bases and J lost 4; bases outside the gene matches: 6. Germline V gene lookup returns CDR1 SNHLY and CDR2 FYNNEI. This CDR3 contains 14 residues. The CDR3 is CASSGQVGTGELFF. In DNA, the CDR3 is TGTGCCAGCTCGGGACAGGTGGGCACCGGGGAGCTGTTTTTT.

CDR3: CASSLNGQGSTDTQYF. DNA of the CDR3: TGCGCCAGCAGCTTAAACGGACAGGGTAGCACAGATACGCAGTATTTT. J is TRBJ2-3 and V is TRBV5-1, with TRBD1 matching 8 bases. With 2 bases clipped from V and 0 bases from J, the junction kept 5 bases outside the gene matches. CDR3 length: 16 amino acids. Germline CDR1 reads SGHRS; CDR2 reads YFSETQ.

In DNA, the CDR3 is TGTGCCAGCAGCTTATTACCTTCCCAGGGGGCGAAGGGTAGTTCACCCCTCCACTTT. Protein: CASSLLPSQGAKGSSPLHF. The rearrangement joins TRBV7-2 to TRBJ1-6; 8 bases line up with TRBD1. Germline assignment: CDR1 SGHTA and CDR2 FQGNSA. With V trimmed by 2 bases and J by 9 bases, 18 bases remained unmatched. This CDR3 comprises 19 residues.

This sequence joins TRBV27 and TRBJ1-1; D unresolved. Per the germline V gene, CDR1 is MNHEY and CDR2 is SMNVEV (reference sequence). The CDR3 runs to 14 residues. Trimming left V 6 bases short and J 1 base short, with 12 bases between. Here the CDR3 DNA reads TGTGCCAGCAGACCGGGAGCCTCGAACACTGAAGCTTTCTTT. Translating gives CASRPGASNTEAFF.

The J gene is TRBJ1-5, the V gene TRBV12-1. TRBV12-1 counts as a pseudogene. The CDR3 sequence is 15 residues long. This CDR3 is CASSPRAREEQPQHF. Here the CDR3 DNA reads TGTGCCAGCAGCCCGAGGGCCAGGGAGGAACAGCCCCAGCATTTT.

The chain carries TRBV5-1 and TRBJ1-2; a weak D match, TRBD1 (5 bases). This CDR3 region has 16 residues. V dropped 0 bases and J dropped 6 bases, with 18 bases sitting between them. From germline, CDR1 is SGHRS and CDR2 YFSETQ. This chain's CDR3 is CASSLEGRQLMNGYTF. CDR3 coding DNA: TGCGCCAGCAGCTTGGAGGGGCGGCAGCTTATGAATGGCTACACCTTC. The entire variable domain, with the rest obtained from reference TRBV5-1 and TRBJ1-2, is as follows: KAGVTQTPRYLIKTRGQQVTLSCSPISGHRSVSWYQQTPGQGLQFLFEYFSETQRNKGNFPGRFSGRQFSNSRSEMNVSTLELGDSALYLCASSLEGRQLMNGYTFGSGTRLTVV.

The chain couples TRBV29-1 to TRBJ1-5, with unresolved D. Germline loops: CDR1 SQVTM, CDR2 ANQGSEA. With 7 bases removed from V and 8 bases from J, the gap between germline ends came to 15 bases. The CDR3 contains 12 residues. The CDR3 protein is CSAGGPGEPQHF. The CDR3 DNA follows: TGCAGCGCGGGTGGACCCGGGGAGCCCCAGCATTTT.

V usage is TRBV7-3 and J usage is TRBJ2-5; D unclear. The CDR3 has 14 residues. CDR1 is SGHTA and CDR2 is FQGTGA in the germline V gene. The germline V and J ends were trimmed by 1 base and 3 bases, with 9 bases remaining between them. CDR3 nucleotides: TGTGCCAGCAGCTTAAGTCACATGAAAGAGACCCAGTACTTC. Protein sequence: CASSLSHMKETQYF.

This rearrangement joins TRBV25-1 to TRBJ2-3; D remains ambiguous. CDR3 length equals 12 residues. V gave up 4 bases and J gave up 6 bases, with 8 bases separating them. From germline, CDR1 is MGHDK and CDR2 SYGVNS. The CDR3 loop reads CASSARRDTQYF. The CDR3 nucleotides are TGTGCCAGCAGTGCTCGCCGGGATACGCAGTATTTT.

The chain couples TRBV6-1 to TRBJ1-2, with D tentatively TRBD1 (5 bases). Trimming took off 0 bases at V and 6 bases at J, with 11 bases between the two ends. Germline V CDR1 and CDR2: MNHNS, SASEGT. This CDR3 is 14 amino acids long. The CDR3 nucleotides are TGTGCCAGCAGTGAAGCGCTTCAAGGGGATGGCTACACCTTC. Amino acid sequence: CASSEALQGDGYTF.

J is TRBJ1-2 and V is TRBV6-5, with TRBD1 matching 7 bases. Germline V gene sequence: CDR1 MNHEY, CDR2 SVGAGI. The CDR3 runs 14 residues. Trimming took 5 bases from V and 7 from J; bases not matched to a gene: 10. In DNA, the CDR3 is TGTGCCAGCAGTACCAGGACAGGTCTTAGTGGCTACACCTTC. Residues: CASSTRTGLSGYTF.

This chain connects TRBV5-1 to TRBJ2-2; 7 nucleotides match TRBD2. The ends lost 7 bases at V and 5 bases at J; junction bases unmatched: 11. Germline V gene sequence: CDR1 SGHRS, CDR2 YFSETQ. The CDR3 is 15 amino acids. The DNA of the CDR3 is TGCGCCAGCCGCGGTGGAGGACTAGTGACCGGGGAGCTGTTTTTT. Its protein is CASRGGGLVTGELFF.

The chain uses TRBV27 and TRBJ1-2, with TRBD1 as a possible D gene (5 bases). The germline gives CDR1 MNHEY, CDR2 SMNVEV (reference sequence). The CDR3 has 14 amino acids. V was pared by 5 bases and J by 5 bases, with 15 bases between. The CDR3 bases are TGTGCCAGCAGTCTAGGACAAGGAACATATGGCTACACCTTC. Protein sequence: CASSLGQGTYGYTF.

The V call is TRBV5-6, the J call TRBJ2-7; 9 nucleotides line up with TRBD1. The J segment lost 3 bases and the V segment lost 0 bases, leaving 4 bases of the junction unmatched. This CDR3 contains 15 residues. Per the germline V gene, CDR1 is SGHDT and CDR2 is YYEEEE. Here the CDR3 DNA reads TGTGCCAGCAGCTTGGTGGGACAGGGTAGCTACGAGCAGTACTTC. This gives the protein CASSLVGQGSYEQYF.